One TCR beta chain is described in this entry. Its target is not known. Per the germline V gene, CDR1 is SGHRS and CDR2 is YFSETQ. The CDR3 sequence is 17 residues long. V was pared by 0 bases and J by 9 bases, with 22 bases between. This sample is drawn from a study of OX40 agonist ivuxolimab in advanced cancers. Study context: As their treatment, patients were administered ivuxolimab, an agonistic anti-OX40 (CD134) antibody.

Points from the study as a whole: On average, a greater number of expanded clones characterised CD8+ T cells relative to CD4+.

Clones were sequenced by immunoSEQ multiplex PCR, and TCRdb holds only the in-frame ones, with some missing. The table has about 46,000 clones, 88% seen once. The gene calls are TRBV5-1 and TRBJ2-1; D gene uncertain. This specimen consisted of CD4+ or CD8+ T cells sorted from blood, obtained in a trial of the OX40 agonist ivuxolimab. This receptor was taken from an adult with an advanced solid tumor such as melanoma, head and neck, liver or kidney cancer. The CDR3 coding sequence is TGCGCCAGCAGCTTGGAGCGACCGGGCTCTGGGGTTAGTGAGCAGTTCTTC. Its translation is CASSLERPGSGVSEQFF.